This is a list of T cell receptor beta chains from one sample in a study. TCRdb used MiXCR to reprocess the 5' RACE reads, holding one entry per CDR3 protein. Altogether over 50,000 distinct CDR3 sequences are present, 24% being singletons, with the ten largest covering 3.2%. Sequencing input: tumor-infiltrating naive CD4+ T cells sorted from the breast tumor. Receptors originate from a female donor with breast cancer. CDR3s include the opening cysteine and the closing phenylalanine or tryptophan. The D gene is left open where the match is weak. Size values are once, few and many counts, or a class for expanded clones, and some rows have none.

13 | TRBD1 | TRBJ1-2 | TRBV10-3 | - | TGTGCCATCACCACACCAGGGGGGTATGGCTACACCTTC | CAITTPGGYGYTF
12 | - | TRBJ2-3 | TRBV24-1 | few | TGTGCCATCGGACAGCCCACAGATACGCAGTATTTT | CAIGQPTDTQYF
16 | - | TRBJ1-1 | TRBV7-3 | - | TGTGCCAGCAGCTCCCTTGGCGGGGGTATGAACACTGAAGCTTTCTTT | CASSSLGGGMNTEAFF
19 | TRBD2 | TRBJ2-1 | TRBV7-2 | - | TGTGCCAGCAGCTTAGGACTAGCGGGGGGAATAAGCTCCTACAATGAGCAGTTCTTC | CASSLGLAGGISSYNEQFF
16 | - | TRBJ2-5 | TRBV7-2 | - | TGTGCCAGCACCAGAAGGGAATCGCACCGTCAAGAGACCCAGTACTTC | CASTRRESHRQETQYF
15 | - | TRBJ2-3 | TRBV20-1 | - | TGCAGTGCTAGAGTTTCATCGGGAGCTACAGATACGCAGTATTTT | CSARVSSGATDTQYF
16 | TRBD1 | TRBJ2-3 | TRBV27 | many | TGTGCCAGCACAGGGGACAGATTAGGGGACACAGATACGCAGTATTTT | CASTGDRLGDTDTQYF
15 | - | TRBJ1-3 | TRBV4-2 | - | TGTGCCAGCAGCCAAGTGGGAGGGCCTGGAAACACCATATATTTT | CASSQVGGPGNTIYF
15 | TRBD1 | TRBJ2-2 | TRBV12-3/TRBV12-4 | few | TGTGCCAGCAGTCCGGGACAGGGGGGCACCGGGGAGCTGTTTTTT | CASSPGQGGTGELFF
14 | - | TRBJ2-7 | TRBV3-1 | - | TGTGCCAGCAGCCCACCGGGTAGATGGGACGAGCAGTACTTC | CASSPPGRWDEQYF
11 | - | TRBJ2-7 | TRBV6-1 | few | TGTGCCAGCAGTGAACTGTACGAGCAGTACTTC | CASSELYEQYF
15 | - | TRBJ2-1 | TRBV15 | many | TGTGCCACCAGCAGAGCAATCAATAGGGCGGGTGAGCAGTTCTTC | CATSRAINRAGEQFF
14 | - | TRBJ2-7 | TRBV4-2 | few | TGTGCCAGCAGCCAAGCCCTTATAGGGTACGAGCAGTACTTC | CASSQALIGYEQYF